Listed below are T cell receptor beta chains from one sample, sequenced in a study of blood T cells in healthy people across ages. TCRdb analysed the 5' RACE reads with MiXCR anew, one entry per CDR3 protein. The table includes approximately 810,000 distinct CDR3 sequences, under 35% detected once. Material for sequencing was blood. The receptors derive from a woman aged 80 or over in good health. Both conserved end residues are part of each CDR3. A D gene is named only where the DNA matches it firmly. Clone sizes are given selectively: once, few, many, or a class where the clone is expanded.

clone_size,d_call,v_call,j_call,cdr3_nt,cdr3_aa
many,-,TRBV18,TRBJ2-5,TGTGCCAGCTCACCAAAGTACTTGCAGGGAGGAGAGACCCAGTACTTC,CASSPKYLQGGETQYF
many,-,TRBV7-2,TRBJ1-4,TGTGCCAGCAGCACGGGGACATTAGAAAAACTGTTTTTT,CASSTGTLEKLFF
many,TRBD2,TRBV28,TRBJ2-7,TGTGCCAGCAGTAGCTTCGGGACTAGCGGTTCCTACGAGCAGTACTTC,CASSSFGTSGSYEQYF
many,-,TRBV5-1,TRBJ1-5,TGCGCCAGCCGCTCCCCTAGCTCTCCGGGGGATAGCAATCAGCCCCAGCATTTT,CASRSPSSPGDSNQPQHF
-,-,TRBV4-3,TRBJ1-4,TGCGCCAGCAGCCAAGCGGGGATGGGTGAAAAACGGTTTTTT,CASSQAGMGEKRFF
-,-,TRBV3-1,TRBJ2-1,TGTGCCAGCAGCCCCTCGTGGAGGGAGCTGCAAGAGACCCAGTTCTTC,CASSPSWRELQETQFF
many,TRBD1,TRBV29-1,TRBJ1-6,TGCAGCGCCCGGACAGGGGACTCACCCCTCCACTTT,CSARTGDSPLHF
few,-,TRBV11-3,TRBJ2-3,TGTGCCAGCCAATCGTGGGGGGGGACACAGGATACGCAGTATTTT,CASQSWGGTQDTQYF
once,-,TRBV3-1,TRBJ2-4,TGTGCCAGCAGCCGAGATTTCCCCTCCTCCTACAATGAGCAGTACTTC,CASSRDFPSSYNEQYF
many,TRBD2,TRBV11-2,TRBJ2-3,TGTGCCAGCAGCTCCTTCGGGGGGAATGCAGATACGCAGTATTTT,CASSSFGGNADTQYF
many,-,TRBV6-1,TRBJ2-5,TGTGCCAGCATCTACTCAAGGGGGGCCCAAGAGACCCAGTACTTC,CASIYSRGAQETQYF
many,-,TRBV7-9,TRBJ1-1,TGTGCCAGCAGCTTGAGTTCAGGGTTCCGCACTGAAGCTTTCTTT,CASSLSSGFRTEAFF
many,-,TRBV6-2/TRBV6-3,TRBJ1-5,TGTGCCAGCAGTTACCTGGCCCACCCCGATCAGCCCCAGCATTTT,CASSYLAHPDQPQHF
-,TRBD1,TRBV27,TRBJ1-1,TGTGCCAGCAGTGCTCCAGGACAGGGGGCCACTGAAGCTTTCTTT,CASSAPGQGATEAFF
few,-,TRBV9,TRBJ2-3,TGTGCCAGCAGCGCCGGGTCGAGCACAGATACGCAGTATTTT,CASSAGSSTDTQYF
many,TRBD2,TRBV7-9,TRBJ2-1,TGTGCCAGCAGCTTAGAGGGGACTAGCGAGTACAATGAGCAGTTCTTC,CASSLEGTSEYNEQFF
few,-,TRBV6-6,TRBJ2-2,TGTGCCAGCACCGGGTCGAACACCGGGGAGCTGTTTTTT,CASTGSNTGELFF
-,-,TRBV9,TRBJ2-5,TGTGCCAGCAGCGTAGGAGCGTGCGAGACCCAGTACTTC,CASSVGACETQYF
few,TRBD2,TRBV20-1,TRBJ2-3,TGCAGTGCTGCCCGGGCTAGCGGGGCGATAGATACGCAGTATTTT,CSAARASGAIDTQYF
many,-,TRBV6-2/TRBV6-3,TRBJ2-3,TGTGCCAGCACCGGTACAGATACGCAGTATTTT,CASTGTDTQYF
many,-,TRBV7-9,TRBJ2-7,TGTGCCAGCAGCCCACAAGTCACCCGAGGGGAGCAGTACTTC,CASSPQVTRGEQYF
-,-,TRBV18,TRBJ2-5,TGTGCCAGCTCACGTTGGGGGGAGACCCAGTACTTC,CASSRWGETQYF
once,-,TRBV7-3,TRBJ2-3,TGTGCCAGTGGGGGGACCCTAGGGAGCACAGATACGCAGTATTTT,CASGGTLGSTDTQYF
many,TRBD1,TRBV27,TRBJ2-1,TGTGCCAGCCGCCCGTCTCCCGGGACAGGGAGTGAGCAGTTCTTC,CASRPSPGTGSEQFF
many,-,TRBV7-9,TRBJ1-2,TGTGCCAGCAGCTTGGGACTGGATGGCTACACCTTC,CASSLGLDGYTF
-,-,TRBV20-1,TRBJ1-5,TGCAGTGCTATCGTGGACGGTGATCAGCCCCAGCATTTT,CSAIVDGDQPQHF
-,-,TRBV5-4,TRBJ1-4,TGTGCCAGCACCAGGGGAACTGATGAAAAACTGTTTTTT,CASTRGTDEKLFF
-,-,TRBV29-1,TRBJ1-4,TGCAGCGTGGGTCCAGGTGTCACCTCAGGAAATGAAAAACGGTTTTTT,CSVGPGVTSGNEKRFF
few,-,TRBV7-9,TRBJ1-2,TGTGCCAGCAGCGTGATTGGGGGCGATGGCTACACCTTC,CASSVIGGDGYTF
many,TRBD2,TRBV11-2,TRBJ2-1,TGTGCCAGCAGCTTAGGACTAGCGGGGGTATCCTACAATGAGCAGTTCTTC,CASSLGLAGVSYNEQFF
-,-,TRBV29-1,TRBJ2-4,TGCAGCGTTGCAGGAGGGTTCGGGGAGCAGTACTTC,CSVAGGFGEQYF
many,-,TRBV10-3,TRBJ1-2,TGTGCCATCAGTGAGGGTAACTATGGCTACACCTTC,CAISEGNYGYTF
few,TRBD2,TRBV12-3/TRBV12-4,TRBJ2-1,TGTGCCAGCAGTTTAAGTAGCGGGGGGGCCCTGGAGACCCAGTTCTTC,CASSLSSGGALETQFF
many,TRBD2,TRBV15,TRBJ2-1,TGTGCCACCAGCAGAGATCTTGCGGGGGGGTTAGAGCAGTTCTTC,CATSRDLAGGLEQFF
many,-,TRBV7-2,TRBJ2-1,TGTGCCAGCAGCTTAGCCAGGGATGAGCAGTTCTTC,CASSLARDEQFF
-,TRBD2,TRBV12-3/TRBV12-4,TRBJ2-7,TGTGCCAGCAGCAGACTAGCGGGGGGGTACAGTGAGCAGTACTTC,CASSRLAGGYSEQYF
many,TRBD1,TRBV7-2,TRBJ1-2,TGTGCCAGCTTTCCTGGACAGGGGAATGGCTACACCTTC,CASFPGQGNGYTF
many,TRBD1,TRBV6-5,TRBJ2-5,TGTGCCAGCAGATCAACGGACAGGGCCCAAGAGACCCAGTACTTC,CASRSTDRAQETQYF
-,-,TRBV29-1,TRBJ1-2,TGCAGCGTTGATGATAACCGGGGAAACGGCTACACCTTC,CSVDDNRGNGYTF
many,-,TRBV7-2,TRBJ2-5,TGTGCCAGCGGCCGGCTCCAAGAGACCCAGTACTTC,CASGRLQETQYF
many,-,TRBV5-1,TRBJ1-1,TGCGCCAGCAGCCGGGACAATGGGGACACTGAAGCTTTCTTT,CASSRDNGDTEAFF
few,-,TRBV18,TRBJ1-1,TGTGCCAGCTCACCACCGCTCGGGACACTGAACACTGAAGCTTTCTTT,CASSPPLGTLNTEAFF
many,-,TRBV20-1,TRBJ2-1,TGCAGTGCCGAGAGGGGGGGGGGCAATGAGCAGTTCTTC,CSAERGGGNEQFF
many,-,TRBV21-1,TRBJ2-7,TGTGCCAGCAGCAAAGATAGGGGGACAGGTGGTGACGAGCAGTACTTC,CASSKDRGTGGDEQYF
-,-,TRBV4-1,TRBJ2-3,TGCGCCAGCAGCCAGGGTTGGACAGCAGATACGCAGTATTTT,CASSQGWTADTQYF